One sample yielded the 3 T cell receptor beta chains listed below, sequenced in a study of early stage breast cancer tumors. Clones were read by immunoSEQ multiplex PCR, and TCRdb kept only the in-frame ones, dropping some. Of some 10,000 clones in the sample, about 78% were seen once. The source material was breast tumor tissue. The source of these receptors is a person aged 40-50 years with breast cancer.

This clone was seen once. The chain is built from TRBV9 and TRBJ2-7, with 9 positions matching TRBD2. Trimming at V came to 1 base and at J to 3 bases, leaving 5 bases not matched to a gene. Germline-derived CDR1 and CDR2 are SGDLS and YYNGEE. This CDR3 has 15 amino acids. For the CDR3, the DNA is TGTGCCAGCAGCGTAAGTTCTAGCGGGAACTACGAGCAGTACTTC. Residues: CASSVSSSGNYEQYF. Together with reference TRBV9 and TRBJ2-7, the CDR3 gives the full variable domain: DSGVTQTPKHLITATGQRVTLRCSPRSGDLSVYWYQQSLDQGLQFLIQYYNGEERAKGNILERFSAQQFPDLHSELNLSSLELGDSALYFCASSVSSSGNYEQYFGPGTRLTVT.

This chain joins TRBV6-1 and TRBJ2-1, with 8 bases fitting TRBD1. The length of the CDR3 is 16 residues. Germline V lookup: CDR1 MNHNS, CDR2 SASEGT. V lost 4 bases, J lost 3 bases, and 8 bases stayed unmatched. The CDR3, as DNA: TGTGCCAGCAGTGTGGTCGGACAGGGAGTCTACAATGAGCAGTTCTTC. Its translation is CASSVVGQGVYNEQFF.

V usage is TRBV5-4 and J usage is TRBJ1-1; 7 nucleotides line up with TRBD1. CDR3 length: 15 amino acids. Looked up from germline, CDR1 is SGHNT and CDR2 is YYREEE (reference sequence). V was pared by 4 bases and J by 1 base, with 7 bases of the junction left unmatched. CDR3 bases: TGTGCCAGCAGCCATCACAGGGGCGAGAACACTGAAGCTTTCTTT. It translates to CASSHHRGENTEAFF. The full variable domain, with the rest looked up from reference TRBV5-4 and TRBJ1-1, is ETGVTQSPTHLIKTRGQQVTLRCSSQSGHNTVSWYQQALGQGPQFIFQYYREEENGRGNFPPRFSGLQFPNYSSELNVNALELDDSALYLCASSHHRGENTEAFFGQGTRLTVV.